This T cell receptor beta chain was documented in a study of blood T cell repertoires in COVID-19. As for the study in general: COVID-19 samples from acute and convalescent phases originated in the United States, Italy and Spain. T cells, B-cell-depleted T cells, or PBMCs supplied cDNA or gDNA.

Under the authors' procedure: Reference gene primer amplification yielded estimated nucleated cell counts. TCRdb's table, derived via immunoSEQ multiplex PCR, lists solely in-frame clones and lacks some. D and trimming come from the DNA, and the V and J calls and clone size come from that table. This table holds 120,000 to 150,000 clones, more than 70% found once. This clone has only one observation. CDR1 and CDR2 from the germline V gene are MGHRA and YSYEKL. The CDR3 consists of 15 residues. Unmatched junction bases numbered 7, after V lost 4 bases and J lost 1 base. The origin of this receptor is a human donor in a cohort sampled during active COVID-19. Sequenced: peripheral blood. This rearrangement joins TRBV4-1 to TRBJ2-7; 7 bases agree with TRBD1. The CDR3 nucleotides read TGCGCCAGCAGCCTCGGACAGGCCCAATCCTACGAGCAGTACTTC. This sequence encodes CASSLGQAQSYEQYF.